Listed here are 19 T cell receptor beta chains from one sample, sequenced in a study of vaccination effects on CD4 cells after COVID-19 (dated by TCRdb to the early 2020s). For these TCRs, the target antigens are not known. The library was generated by the immunoSEQ multiplex PCR assay. Entries here come from immuneACCESS through TCRdb and include only in-frame sequences with V and J called. Some clones fail to appear in such tables; in the studies checked, an unresolved V gene covers under half of the shortfall, and the cause of the remainder is unknown. The sample records about 25,000 clones, almost 70% of which are singletons. The ten largest clones capture approximately 8% of the sample. To identify antigen-specific CD4+ T cell clonotypes by their expansion, the ViraFEST assay first stimulated PBMC with viral peptide pools and then applied TCR sequencing. After around eleven days of culture, CD4+ T cells were isolated with the EasySep CD4+ T cell isolation kit. Participants received two doses of either the BNT162b2 or the mRNA-1273 mRNA SARS-CoV-2 vaccine.

The starting material was CD4+ T cells from PBMCs cultured with SARS-CoV-2 spike peptides, obtained after COVID-19 vaccination. Explained via the paper, the cell subset or site label denotes: SARS-CoV-2 spike overlapping peptide pool stimulation. The receptors originated from a human donor who received a COVID-19 vaccine.

The chain recombines TRBV9 with TRBJ2-3, with 7 bases lining up with TRBD2. Germline loops: CDR1 SGDLS, CDR2 YYNGEE. The CDR3 runs to 15 residues. V trimming: 4 bases; J trimming: 2 bases; junction bases outside the gene matches: 7. CDR3 region: CASSPQAGFTDTQYF. In DNA form, the CDR3 reads TGTGCCAGCAGCCCCCAAGCGGGATTCACAGATACGCAGTATTTT.

This rearrangement joins TRBV18 to TRBJ1-2, with D maybe TRBD1 (5 bases). V gave up 2 bases and J gave up 3 bases, with 10 bases separating them. CDR3 length equals 14 residues. The V gene's germline CDR1 is KGHSH and CDR2 LQKENI. The CDR3 sequence is CASSPGGSDYGYTF. CDR3 DNA sequence: TGTGCCAGCTCACCAGGGGGTTCGGACTATGGCTACACCTTC.

V is TRBV18 and J is TRBJ1-1; D may be TRBD1 (5 bases). This CDR3 has 12 residues. CDR1 and CDR2 (germline): KGHSH, LQKENI. The germline V and J ends were trimmed by 5 bases and 7 bases, with 11 bases remaining between them. CDR3 residues: CASSSGPYEAFF. The CDR3 bases are TGTGCCAGCTCATCAGGGCCCTATGAAGCTTTCTTT.

This sequence joins TRBV24-1 and TRBJ1-2; 8 bases map to TRBD1. V trimming: 2 bases; J trimming: 1 base; junction bases outside the gene matches: 8. Germline V gene lookup returns CDR1 KGHDR and CDR2 SFDVKD. The CDR3 length is 17 residues. CDR3 region: CATSDSRDRFLNYGYTF. The CDR3 DNA is TGTGCCACCAGTGATTCCCGGGACAGGTTCCTTAACTATGGCTACACCTTC.

This sequence joins TRBV6-5 and TRBJ1-2, with D uncertain. Deletions cut 3 bases from V and 5 bases from J, with 16 bases between. Germline loops: CDR1 MNHEY, CDR2 SVGAGI. The CDR3 is made up of 15 amino acids. CDR3 sequence: CASSYQAHQYYGYTF. Written as DNA, the CDR3 is TGTGCCAGCAGTTATCAGGCCCATCAATATTATGGCTACACCTTC.

The V gene is TRBV21-1, the J gene TRBJ2-7; TRBD2 is the table's D call and was not checked against the DNA. TRBV21-1 is flagged as a pseudogene. This CDR3 is built from 15 residues. The CDR3: CASSKGHPTIYEQYF. CDR3 nucleotide sequence: TGTGCCAGCAGCAAAGGTCACCCTACTATTTACGAGCAGTACTTC.

This clone was recorded a few times. This chain uses TRBV1 with TRBJ1-1; TRBD1, the table's D call, was not compared with the DNA. TRBV1 is classified as a pseudogene. The CDR3 length is 13 residues. This chain's CDR3 is CTSSPRVYTEAFF. CDR3 nucleotides: TGCACCAGCAGCCCCAGGGTCTACACTGAAGCTTTCTTT.

The rearrangement uses TRBV15 and TRBJ2-7; unclear D gene. The CDR3 consists of 15 residues. The germline CDR1 and CDR2 sequences are LNHNV and YYDKDF (reference sequence). The V end was cut by 0 bases, the J end by 2 bases, with 11 bases between. The CDR3 spells CATSRDDALPYEQYF. The CDR3 nucleotides are TGTGCCACCAGCAGAGATGACGCACTTCCCTACGAGCAGTACTTC. Full variable domain (rest looked up from reference TRBV15 and TRBJ2-7): DAMVIQNPRYQVTQFGKPVTLSCSQTLNHNVMYWYQQKSSQAPKLLFHYYDKDFNNEADTPDNFQSRRPNTSFCFLDIRSPGLGDTAMYLCATSRDDALPYEQYFGPGTRLTVT.

The CDR3 spells CASSPYGLAGGVGNEQFF. The CDR3 DNA reads TGTGCCAGCAGCCCCTACGGACTAGCGGGCGGGGTGGGCAATGAGCAGTTCTTC. V is TRBV3-1 (or the pseudogene TRBV3-2) and J is TRBJ2-1; 11 nucleotides align to TRBD2. V was pared by 4 bases and J by 6 bases, with 14 bases of the junction left unmatched. The CDR3 is 18 residues long. Germline values: CDR1 LGHDT, CDR2 YNNKEL (reference sequence).

The V call is TRBV12-5, the J call TRBJ2-1; possibly TRBD2 for D (6 bases). This CDR3 is 16 amino acids long. Germline assignment: CDR1 LGHNT and CDR2 FRNRAP. The germline V and J ends were trimmed by 2 bases and 0 bases, with 11 bases remaining between them. CDR3 protein: CASGLSRGSSYNEQFF. CDR3 DNA: TGTGCTAGTGGTTTGAGTCGGGGGAGCTCCTACAATGAGCAGTTCTTC. The whole variable domain, remainder taken from reference TRBV12-5 and TRBJ2-1, is DARVTQTPRHKVTEMGQEVTMRCQPILGHNTVFWYRQTMMQGLELLAYFRNRAPLDDSGMPKDRFSAEMPDATLATLKIQPSEPRDSAVYFCASGLSRGSSYNEQFFGPGTRLTVL.

The chain combines TRBV5-4 with TRBJ1-4; D unclear. CDR1 is SGHNT, CDR2 YYREEE, per germline (reference sequence). V shed 4 bases and J shed 0 bases, with 13 bases lying between them. The CDR3 contains 16 residues. In DNA form, the CDR3 reads TGTGCCAGCAGCCTGGGCGGGATGGCAACTAATGAAAAACTGTTTTTT. It translates to CASSLGGMATNEKLFF.

The rearrangement joins TRBV11-2 to TRBJ2-3, with 9 bases that match TRBD1. Germline assignment: CDR1 SGHAT and CDR2 FQNNGV. CDR3 length: 16 amino acids. V shed 5 bases and J 0 bases; nucleotides not matched to a gene: 6. In DNA form, the CDR3 reads TGTGCCAGCAGCATGACAGGGGGTTCTAGCACAGATACGCAGTATTTT. Protein: CASSMTGGSSTDTQYF.

The chain is built from TRBV16 and TRBJ2-1; 7 bases fit TRBD2. The CDR3 runs to 16 residues. Trimming removed 0 bases from V and 5 bases from J; junction bases left unmatched: 7. The germline gives CDR1 KGHSY, CDR2 FQNENV. CDR3 DNA sequence: TGTGCCAGCAGCCAATCGTTCGGCGGGGGAGACAATGAGCAGTTCTTC. Translated, it gives CASSQSFGGGDNEQFF.

The chain couples TRBV13 to TRBJ1-5; D is possibly TRBD1 (5 bases). The V end was cut by 1 base, the J end by 5 bases, with 12 bases between. CDR1 is PRHDT and CDR2 is FYEKMQ in the germline V gene (reference sequence). The CDR3 has 15 residues. The CDR3 coding sequence is TGTGCCAGCAGCTTAGACCGGGACCTTGATCAGCCCCAGCATTTT. Amino acids: CASSLDRDLDQPQHF. Together with reference TRBV13 and TRBJ1-5, the CDR3 gives the full variable domain: AAGVIQSPRHLIKEKRETATLKCYPIPRHDTVYWYQQGPGQDPQFLISFYEKMQSDKGSIPDRFSAQQFSDYHSELNMSSLELGDSALYFCASSLDRDLDQPQHFGDGTRLSIL.

The chain combines TRBV4-1 with TRBJ2-3, with a possible D match to TRBD2 (5 bases). The CDR3 spans 16 residues. Trimming removed 1 base from V and 4 bases from J, with 15 bases in between. Germline CDR1 and CDR2: MGHRA and YSYEKL. In nucleotides, the CDR3 is TGCGCCAGCAGCCAAGGAGGGTCCCCCCGCCCAGATACGCAGTATTTT. Translation gives CASSQGGSPRPDTQYF.

The V call is TRBV7-9, the J call TRBJ2-7; the D call may be TRBD1 or TRBD2 (6 bases each). Germline V gene sequence: CDR1 SEHNR, CDR2 FQNEAQ (reference sequence). There are 13 residues in the CDR3. V lost 0 bases and J lost 5, with 8 bases in between. CDR3 sequence (DNA): TGTGCCAGCAGCTTAGCCGGGGGCGACGAGCAGTACTTC. It specifies CASSLAGGDEQYF.

V usage is TRBV2 and J usage is TRBJ2-7; 8 bases match TRBD1. Unmatched junction bases numbered 10, after V lost 6 bases and J lost 3 bases. There are 15 residues in the CDR3. CDR1 is SNHLY and CDR2 is FYNNEI in the germline V gene. The DNA of the CDR3 is TGTGCCAGCAGGAAAAGGACAGGGATAGACTACGAGCAGTACTTC. The encoded protein is CASRKRTGIDYEQYF.

V is TRBV18 and J is TRBJ2-1; 10 bases match TRBD2. Losses at the gene ends were 4 bases for V and 8 bases for J; bases not matched to a gene: 8. CDR1 is KGHSH and CDR2 is LQKENI in the germline V gene. The CDR3 has 15 residues. The CDR3 loop reads CASSRSSGSWDEQFF. The DNA for the CDR3 is TGTGCCAGCTCACGGTCTAGCGGGAGCTGGGATGAGCAGTTCTTC.

The rearrangement uses TRBV5-4 and TRBJ1-2; D is perhaps TRBD1 (5 bases). The germline CDR1 and CDR2 sequences are SGHNT and YYREEE (reference sequence). The CDR3 is made up of 14 amino acids. Trimming took off 5 bases at V and 5 bases at J, with 16 bases between the two ends. CDR3 DNA: TGTGCCAGCAGTCATGACGCAGGGATATATGGCTACACCTTC. Protein: CASSHDAGIYGYTF.